The 30 T cell receptor beta chains reported below all come from one sample, sequenced in a study of cytomegalovirus exposure and HLA in healthy donors. PCR used 60 Vbeta primers and 13 Jbeta primers. TCRdb's copy holds only in-frame clones and misses some; the assay was immunoSEQ multiplex PCR. The sample data list tens of thousands of clones. The specimen was PBMCs. These receptors originate from a male donor in good health and CMV-seronegative.

CDR3 bases: TGCAGCGTTGAAGCCATGAGCCGCAATGAGCAGTTCTTC. Protein product: CSVEAMSRNEQFF. V gene TRBV29-1 combines with J gene TRBJ2-1, with D hard to call. CDR3 length: 13 residues. CDR1 is SQVTM, CDR2 ANQGSEA, per germline. Trimming took off 1 base at V and 6 bases at J, with 10 bases between the two ends.

V usage is TRBV6-5 and J usage is TRBJ2-7; 8 positions match TRBD1. The length of the CDR3 is 13 residues. CDR1 is MNHEY, CDR2 SVGAGI, per germline. V was pared by 5 bases and J by 4 bases, with 4 bases of the junction left unmatched. The CDR3 here is CASSRGQGYEQYF. The CDR3 coding sequence is TGTGCCAGCAGTCGAGGACAGGGTTACGAGCAGTACTTC.

This chain uses TRBV5-6 with TRBJ2-1; 8 bases align to TRBD2. Trimming at V came to 4 bases and at J to 6 bases, leaving 9 bases not matched to a gene. Germline V gene sequence: CDR1 SGHDT, CDR2 YYEEEE. The CDR3 loop spans 15 amino acids. The CDR3 sequence is CASSPPGGGANEQFF. In DNA form, the CDR3 reads TGTGCCAGCAGCCCCCCGGGAGGGGGTGCCAATGAGCAGTTCTTC.

The chain has TRBV30 and TRBJ2-1, with 11 bases aligning to TRBD1. From germline, CDR1 is GTSNPN and CDR2 SVGIG (reference sequence). Losses at the gene ends were 0 bases for V and 13 bases for J; bases not matched to a gene: 11. The CDR3 runs 15 residues. The CDR3 is CAWSVLGTGGTRQFF. CDR3 coding DNA: TGTGCCTGGAGTGTACTAGGGACAGGGGGTACACGACAGTTCTTC.

The chain links TRBV5-1 to TRBJ2-1, with 9 bases identical to TRBD2. The CDR3 is made up of 17 amino acids. J gave up 5 bases and V 4 bases, and 13 bases lay outside the gene matches. Germline-derived CDR1 and CDR2 are SGHRS and YFSETQ. In DNA form, the CDR3 reads TGCGCCAGCAGCCAAGGCGGGAGGGACGGGTTTGACAATGAGCAGTTCTTC. Translating it yields CASSQGGRDGFDNEQFF.

Here the CDR3 DNA reads TGTGCCAGCAGTGTAATAGCGGGAGTTGTGAATGAGCAGTTCTTC. This codes for CASSVIAGVVNEQFF. The J gene is TRBJ2-1, the V gene TRBV2, with TRBD2 matching over 9 bases. Looked up from germline, CDR1 is SNHLY and CDR2 is FYNNEI. Trimming at V came to 4 bases and at J to 7 bases, leaving 8 bases not matched to a gene. The CDR3 sequence is 15 residues long.

The rearrangement links TRBV30 to TRBJ1-3, with 10 bases lining up with TRBD1. V shed 5 bases and J 3 bases; nucleotides not matched to a gene: 7. The germline V gene encodes CDR1 GTSNPN and CDR2 SVGIG (reference sequence). This CDR3 has 15 residues. The CDR3 loop is CAWASGTGVGNTIYF. Here the CDR3 DNA reads TGTGCCTGGGCCTCTGGGACAGGGGTTGGAAACACCATATATTTT.

Regarding this clone: Relative to the germline gene, one junction end is altered; a read error may explain this. The V gene is TRBV30, the J gene TRBJ1-3; no clear D gene. CDR3 length: 14 amino acids. Per germline, CDR1 GTSNPN and CDR2 SVGIG (reference sequence). CDR3 coding DNA: TGTGCCTGCTCCCGGGAAAGGGCTGGAAACAACATATATTTT. The encoded protein is CACSRERAGNNIYF. The complete variable domain, with remaining parts taken from reference TRBV30 and TRBJ1-3, reads SQTIHQWPATLVQPVGSPLSLECTVEGTSNPNLYWYRQAAGRGLQLLFYSVGIGQISSEVPQNLSASRPQDRQFILSSKKLLLSDSGFYLCACSRERAGNNIYFGEGSWLTVV.

The chain has TRBV30 and TRBJ1-1; D is unclear. Germline V gives CDR1 GTSNPN, CDR2 SVGIG (reference sequence). CDR3 length: 13 residues. V was clipped by 2 bases and J by 1 base, with 8 bases between them. Here the CDR3 DNA reads TGTGCCTGGAGTCTGACAACGAACACTGAAGCTTTCTTT. It yields the protein CAWSLTTNTEAFF.

The rearrangement links TRBV11-2 to TRBJ1-3; possible D gene TRBD1, 6 bases. V lost 5 bases and J 0 bases, leaving 8 bases between the germline ends. This CDR3 region has 14 residues. Germline loops: CDR1 SGHAT, CDR2 FQNNGV. This CDR3 reads CASSTGFSGNTIYF. CDR3 DNA sequence: TGTGCCAGCAGCACAGGGTTCTCTGGAAACACCATATATTTT.

This chain connects TRBV14 to TRBJ2-7; 8 positions agree with TRBD1. The V gene's germline CDR1 is SGHDN and CDR2 FVKESK. The length of the CDR3 is 15 residues. V shed 6 bases and J 1 base; nucleotides not matched to a gene: 8. The CDR3 region has the DNA TGTGCCAGCAGTACAGGGGGTCGTAGGTCCTACGAGCAGTACTTC. Protein: CASSTGGRRSYEQYF. Together with reference TRBV14 and TRBJ2-7, the CDR3 gives the full variable domain: EAGVTQFPSHSVIEKGQTVTLRCDPISGHDNLYWYRRVMGKEIKFLLHFVKESKQDESGMPNNRFLAERTGGTYSTLKVQPAELEDSGVYFCASSTGGRRSYEQYFGPGTRLTVT.

The rearrangement uses TRBV6-1 and TRBJ2-7, with a tentative D call TRBD1 (6 bases). The CDR3 extends over 13 amino acids. Germline assignment: CDR1 MNHNS and CDR2 SASEGT. V lost 5 bases and J lost 7, with 15 bases in between. The CDR3 sequence is CASSPGQPGEQYF. CDR3 sequence (DNA): TGTGCCAGCAGTCCTGGACAGCCGGGAGAGCAGTACTTC.

The chain combines TRBV27 with TRBJ2-5; D not certain. Per germline, CDR1 MNHEY and CDR2 SMNVEV (reference sequence). There are 12 residues in the CDR3. Trimming took 3 bases from V and 9 from J, leaving 11 bases between them. The CDR3 DNA sequence: TGTGCCAGCAGTTTTATTGGTGAGGCCCAGTACTTC. Protein sequence: CASSFIGEAQYF.

The rearrangement joins TRBV4-3 to TRBJ1-1; no firm D call. CDR3 size: 13 residues. V lost 4 bases to trimming and J lost 7 bases, with 13 bases between them. Germline CDR1 is LGHNA and CDR2 is YSLEER. The CDR3 loop is CASSPHERNEAFF. CDR3 DNA: TGCGCCAGCAGCCCGCACGAGCGGAATGAAGCTTTCTTT.

On this clone itself: At one end, the junction sequence differs from germline, possibly due to a read error. The chain combines TRBV7-9 with TRBJ2-5, with D perhaps matching TRBD2 (6 bases). Germline V gives CDR1 SEHNR, CDR2 FQNEAQ (reference sequence). The CDR3 covers 14 residues. In DNA, the CDR3 is TGTGCCAGCAGCTTAGTTGTGGGGGGAGAGAACCAGTACTTC. It specifies CASSLVVGGENQYF.

The chain carries TRBV4-3 and TRBJ2-7, with 9 bases matching TRBD2. Germline V CDR1 and CDR2: LGHNA, YSLEER. The CDR3 consists of 14 residues. Trimming removed 2 bases from V and 3 bases from J; junction bases left unmatched: 2. In DNA, the CDR3 is TGCGCCAGCAGCCAACTAGCGGGACGCTACGAGCAGTACTTC. Translation gives CASSQLAGRYEQYF.

The V gene is TRBV28, the J gene TRBJ2-7, with 7 bases aligning to TRBD1. The CDR3 is made up of 15 amino acids. Unmatched junction bases numbered 8, after V lost 6 bases and J lost 0 bases. Germline assignment: CDR1 MDHEN and CDR2 SYDVKM. CDR3 nucleotides: TGTGCCAGCAGCCCCGACAGGGCCCACTCCTACGAGCAGTACTTC. As protein: CASSPDRAHSYEQYF.

V usage is TRBV5-1 and J usage is TRBJ1-2; D gene unclear. This CDR3 is built from 15 residues. Germline V CDR1 and CDR2: SGHRS, YFSETQ. V was trimmed by 3 bases and J by 0 bases, leaving 12 bases between them. The CDR3 DNA sequence: TGCGCCAGCAGCTCTCGAGCCGGGACTAACTATGGCTACACCTTC. Translating gives CASSSRAGTNYGYTF. Full variable domain (remainder filled in from reference TRBV5-1 and TRBJ1-2): KAGVTQTPRYLIKTRGQQVTLSCSPISGHRSVSWYQQTPGQGLQFLFEYFSETQRNKGNFPGRFSGRQFSNSRSEMNVSTLELGDSALYLCASSSRAGTNYGYTFGSGTRLTVV.

This chain links TRBV19 with TRBJ2-7, with 13 nucleotides matching TRBD2. Per germline, CDR1 LNHDA and CDR2 SQIVND (reference sequence). The CDR3 has 15 residues. V gave up 6 bases and J gave up 1 base; unmatched junction bases: 3. CDR3 sequence reads: CASSPGLAGSYEQYF. In DNA, the CDR3 is TGTGCCAGTAGCCCGGGACTAGCGGGGTCCTACGAGCAGTACTTC.

The chain employs TRBV30 and TRBJ1-1; D unresolved. Germline assignment: CDR1 GTSNPN and CDR2 SVGIG (reference sequence). V was clipped by 3 bases and J by 1 base, with 9 bases between them. The CDR3 consists of 13 residues. The CDR3, as DNA: TGTGCCTGGAGCGGGATCCCGAACACTGAAGCTTTCTTT. Translation: CAWSGIPNTEAFF.

The chain has TRBV6-1 and TRBJ1-2; TRBD1 is a possible D gene (5 bases). From germline, CDR1 is MNHNS and CDR2 SASEGT. The CDR3 loop spans 14 amino acids. Trimming took 7 bases from V and 6 from J, leaving 18 bases between them. The DNA of the CDR3 is TGTGCCAGCAATCCAGGGTGGAGTGGCAATGGCTACACCTTC. Translated: CASNPGWSGNGYTF.

The rearrangement links TRBV18 to TRBJ1-3; no clear D. This CDR3 is 17 amino acids long. The germline V gene encodes CDR1 KGHSH and CDR2 LQKENI. Trimming left V 3 bases short and J 1 base short, with 16 bases between. The CDR3 region is CASSPARPRISGNTIYF. The CDR3 region has the DNA TGTGCCAGCTCACCTGCCCGCCCGCGGATTTCTGGAAACACCATATATTTT. The whole variable domain, filled in from reference TRBV18 and TRBJ1-3, reads NAGVMQNPRHLVRRRGQEARLRCSPMKGHSHVYWYRQLPEEGLKFMVYLQKENIIDESGMPKERFSAEFPKEGPSILRIQQVVRGDSAAYFCASSPARPRISGNTIYFGEGSWLTVV.

The rearrangement uses TRBV11-2 and TRBJ1-1; possible D gene TRBD1, 6 bases. The CDR3 extends over 15 amino acids. Germline values: CDR1 SGHAT, CDR2 FQNNGV. V dropped 5 bases and J dropped 0 bases, with 13 bases sitting between them. CDR3 loop: CASSPTRGMNTEAFF. The CDR3 nucleotides read TGTGCCAGCAGCCCAACCAGGGGCATGAACACTGAAGCTTTCTTT.

The rearrangement links TRBV6-1 to TRBJ1-1, with D possibly being TRBD1 (5 bases). Trimming removed 4 bases at V and 2 bases at J, with 17 bases between. Germline lookup yields CDR1 MNHNS and CDR2 SASEGT. The CDR3 has 16 residues. The DNA for the CDR3 is TGTGCCAGCAGTGCCAATTGGGGCAGCCTTAACACTGAAGCTTTCTTT. The encoded protein is CASSANWGSLNTEAFF.

V is TRBV30 and J is TRBJ2-1; the match to TRBD1 covers 7 bases. Germline V lookup: CDR1 GTSNPN, CDR2 SVGIG (reference sequence). The CDR3 is 14 amino acids. The V gene end was trimmed by 2 bases and the J gene end by 6 bases; junction bases not matched to a gene: 7. This chain's CDR3 is CAWSIPGTVNEQFF. Here the CDR3 DNA reads TGTGCCTGGAGTATCCCGGGGACAGTCAATGAGCAGTTCTTC.

V is TRBV19 and J is TRBJ1-1; 9 bases are shared with TRBD1. V lost 7 bases and J lost 0; bases outside the gene matches: 6. There are 15 residues in the CDR3. Per germline, CDR1 LNHDA and CDR2 SQIVND (reference sequence). CDR3 residues: CASIPGQGMNTEAFF. CDR3 in DNA: TGTGCCAGTATTCCGGGACAGGGAATGAACACTGAAGCTTTCTTT.

J is TRBJ2-2 and V is TRBV28; TRBD2 matches at 7 bases. The germline CDR1 and CDR2 sequences are MDHEN and SYDVKM. There are 14 residues in the CDR3. Losses at the gene ends were 3 bases for V and 4 bases for J; bases not matched to a gene: 2. Written as DNA, the CDR3 is TGTGCCAGCAGTTTGGGAGGGAGCACCGGGGAGCTGTTTTTT. It encodes CASSLGGSTGELFF.

The rearrangement links TRBV6-1 to TRBJ2-7, with D hard to call. The V and J ends lost 8 bases and 3 bases respectively, with 8 bases between them. The V gene's germline CDR1 is MNHNS and CDR2 SASEGT. The CDR3 has 11 residues. The CDR3 DNA reads TGTGCCAGCTTCACCGGCTACGAGCAGTACTTC. Protein: CASFTGYEQYF.

V gene TRBV6-1 combines with J gene TRBJ1-2, with no clear D. The length of the CDR3 is 12 residues. Germline assignment: CDR1 MNHNS and CDR2 SASEGT. V gave up 5 bases and J gave up 6 bases, with 10 bases separating them. CDR3 sequence reads: CASSPSGDGYTF. The CDR3 nucleotides are TGTGCCAGCAGTCCCTCTGGAGATGGCTACACCTTC.

The chain links TRBV5-1 to TRBJ2-2; 9 bases map to TRBD1. The CDR3 loop spans 16 amino acids. From germline, CDR1 is SGHRS and CDR2 YFSETQ. With V trimmed by 2 bases and J by 4 bases, 6 bases remained unmatched. CDR3 protein: CASSFTGGAGTGELFF. Written as DNA, the CDR3 is TGCGCCAGCAGCTTTACAGGGGGCGCGGGCACCGGGGAGCTGTTTTTT.